A selection of T cell receptor beta chains follows, all from one sample in a study of blood T cell repertoires in COVID-19. Libraries were prepared by immunoSEQ multiplex PCR; TCRdb keeps only in-frame clonotypes and omits some of them. The sample shows about 340,000 clones, approximately 92% of them seen only once. The sequenced material came from PBMCs or T cells enriched from blood (not recorded which). Every receptor here comes from a woman in her twenties or thirties who had recovered from COVID-19. Both conserved end residues are part of each CDR3. D genes are given only for firm matches. Some rows mark clone size as missing; the rest say once, few, many or name a class of expanded clone.

>TRBJ2-5|TRBV7-2|NA|NA
CASSLQKYQETQYF
TGTGCCAGCAGCCTTCAGAAGTACCAAGAGACCCAGTACTTC
>TRBJ1-2|TRBV18|NA|few
CASSPTVNYGYTF
TGTGCCAGCTCACCGACAGTTAACTATGGCTACACCTTC
>TRBJ2-1|TRBV4-1|NA|NA
CASSQGLGRSYNEQFF
TGCGCCAGCAGCCAAGGACTCGGGAGATCCTACAATGAGCAGTTCTTC
>TRBJ2-4|TRBV11-1|NA|NA
CASSLRSTKDIQYF
TGTGCCAGCAGCTTAAGATCTACTAAGGACATTCAGTACTTC
>TRBJ2-3|TRBV10-2|TRBD1|once
CASSEQGQGTDTQYF
TGCGCCAGCAGTGAGCAGGGACAGGGAACAGATACGCAGTATTTT
>TRBJ1-1|TRBV19|NA|few
CASSSRPLGLNTEAFF
TGTGCCAGTAGTTCCAGGCCATTGGGTTTGAACACTGAAGCTTTCTTT
>TRBJ1-5|TRBV6-5|NA|NA
CASSYADISQPQHF
TGTGCCAGCAGTTACGCCGATATCAGTCAGCCCCAGCATTTT
>TRBJ1-6|TRBV24-1|TRBD1|once
CATSESGTGNSPLHF
TGTGCCACCAGTGAGTCCGGGACAGGGAATTCACCCCTCCACTTT
>TRBJ1-5|TRBV28|NA|NA
CASSDNSFPIYSNQPQHF
TGTGCCAGCTCTGATAACAGTTTCCCTATTTATAGCAATCAGCCCCAGCATTTT
>TRBJ1-2|TRBV2|TRBD1|NA
CASTPGQGDGYTF
TGTGCCAGCACCCCGGGACAGGGGGACGGCTACACCTTC
>TRBJ1-1|TRBV7-9|TRBD1|NA
CASSGKQGALNTEAFF
TGTGCCAGCAGCGGCAAACAGGGGGCATTGAACACTGAAGCTTTCTTT
>TRBJ2-1|TRBV18|TRBD1|NA
CASSPPGWTGNEQFF
TGTGCCAGCTCACCACCGGGGTGGACAGGAAATGAGCAGTTCTTC
>TRBJ2-2|TRBV2|TRBD2|few
CASRRGGLVQNTGELFF
TGTGCCAGCAGACGAGGAGGACTAGTTCAGAACACCGGGGAGCTGTTTTTT
>TRBJ2-4|TRBV4-1|TRBD1|NA
CASSQGVGTGGLIAKNIQYF
TGCGCCAGCAGCCAAGGAGTCGGGACAGGGGGCTTAATAGCCAAAAACATTCAGTACTTC